Below are 6 T cell receptor beta chains sequenced from a single sample in a study of early T cells in non-severe SARS-CoV-2 infection. TCRdb called the 5' RACE reads again in MiXCR, with one record for every CDR3 protein. Seen here are some 54,000 distinct CDR3 sequences, 9.5% to 12% observed once, and the top ten hold 13%. Material: whole blood. The source of these receptors is an adult who was a healthcare worker with PCR-confirmed SARS-CoV-2 infection or an uninfected control (not recorded which).

This clonotype was observed at least ten times. Mismatch with germline at one junction end may stem from a read error. The rearrangement links TRBV28 to TRBJ2-3, with 7 bases fitting TRBD2. The CDR3 has 11 residues. CDR1 and CDR2 (germline): MDHEN, SYDVKM. The CDR3 nucleotides are TGTGCCAGCAGAACCTCCGGGAGGAAAGTATTT. Translation: CASRTSGRKVF.

This rearrangement joins TRBV7-2 to TRBJ2-7; D possibly corresponds to TRBD1 (5 bases). Germline CDR1 SGHTA, CDR2 FQGNSA. V was cut by 1 base and J by 5 bases, with 6 bases left in between. The CDR3 has 12 amino acids. This chain's CDR3 is CASSLEGNEQYF. CDR3 nucleotides: TGTGCCAGCAGCTTAGAGGGGAACGAGCAGTACTTC.

This clonotype came up many times. V gene TRBV6-1 combines with J gene TRBJ1-1; TRBD1 matches at 7 bases. The junction had 5 bases not matched to a gene; V was cut back by 3 bases and J by 7 bases. Per the germline V gene, CDR1 is MNHNS and CDR2 is SASEGT. The CDR3 runs to 13 residues. CDR3 amino acids: CASSDGGQLEAFF. DNA of the CDR3: TGTGCCAGCAGTGATGGGGGACAGCTTGAAGCTTTCTTT.

This clonotype was picked up many times. The chain links TRBV6-5 to TRBJ1-1; 9 bases agree with TRBD1. The V and J ends lost 6 bases and 0 bases, in that order; junction bases with no gene match: 8. The CDR3 contains 16 residues. Germline values: CDR1 MNHEY, CDR2 SVGAGI. CDR3 amino acids: CASRFLGQGLNTEAFF. The CDR3 DNA is TGTGCCAGCAGATTCCTGGGACAGGGATTGAACACTGAAGCTTTCTTT.

The rearrangement links TRBV27 to TRBJ1-4, with 9 bases aligning to TRBD1. The germline CDR1 and CDR2 sequences are MNHEY and SMNVEV (reference sequence). V was pared by 1 base and J by 6 bases, with 3 bases of the junction left unmatched. The CDR3 extends over 15 amino acids. The CDR3 coding sequence is TGTGCCAGCAGTTTATTTGGGGACAGGGATGAAAAACTGTTTTTT. Translating gives CASSLFGDRDEKLFF.

This clonotype was detected ten times or more. The chain employs TRBV2 and TRBJ2-7, with a weak D call TRBD1 (6 bases). The V end was cut by 7 bases, the J end by 3 bases, with 22 bases between. There are 16 residues in the CDR3. CDR1 is SNHLY and CDR2 is FYNNEI in the germline V gene. The CDR3 reads CASIRDGGTTFYEQYF. CDR3 sequence (DNA): TGTGCCAGCATCCGCGATGGGGGCACAACCTTCTACGAGCAGTACTTC. The full variable domain, in which reference TRBV2 and TRBJ2-7 provide the parts outside the CDR3, is EPEVTQTPSHQVTQMGQEVILRCVPISNHLYFYWYRQILGQKVEFLVSFYNNEISEKSEIFDDQFSVERPDGSNFTLKIRSTKLEDSAMYFCASIRDGGTTFYEQYFGPGTRLTVT.